The next 18 T cell receptor beta chains were all read from a single sample in a study of T-cell reconstitution after alpha-beta-depleted transplantation in children (dated by TCRdb to 2015 to 2016). Library construction relied on PCR. Instrument used: Illumina HiSeq 2500. TCR library preparation used molecular barcoding, with unique molecular identifiers applied to normalize quantification of the TCRbeta repertoire. The public reads were run again by TCRdb, first through fastp at Q25 and then through MiXCR, and only productive beta chains were kept. Entries are consolidated by CDR3 protein sequence, retaining the most common genes and DNA. The sample records fewer than 550,000 distinct CDR3 sequences, more than 9.5% of which are singletons. The ten most abundant clones make up 14% of the sample. The sample's treatment or condition label, in plain terms: allogeneic hematopoietic cell transplantation with graft depleted of TCRalphabeta T cells and CD19 B cells.

This specimen consisted of PBMCs, mostly from graft donor cells, obtained 180 days after TCRalphabeta/CD19-depleted stem cell transplant. These receptor sequences come from a female patient aged 2-9 years who had a stem cell transplant for aplastic anemia, so the T cells may come from the graft donor.

This clonotype occurred many times. The chain joins TRBV20-1 to TRBJ1-6, with unresolved D. The V and J ends lost 2 bases and 10 bases respectively, with 12 bases between them. The length of the CDR3 is 13 residues. CDR1 and CDR2 from the germline V gene are DFQATT and SNEGSKA (reference sequence). The chain's CDR3 is CSARTPMGSPLHF. CDR3 DNA sequence: TGCAGTGCTAGAACCCCGATGGGATCACCCCTCCACTTT.

This clonotype was detected only a few times. The chain links TRBV7-2 to TRBJ2-7; 7 nucleotides agree with TRBD1. The CDR3 consists of 14 residues. Germline-derived CDR1 and CDR2 are SGHTA and FQGNSA. The trim removed 2 bases at V and 4 bases at J, leaving 5 bases unmatched. CDR3 amino acids: CASSLQGGGYEQYV. As DNA, the CDR3 is TGTGCCAGCAGCTTACAAGGGGGCGGATACGAGCAGTACGTC.

In this sample, this clonotype turned up a few times. The chain links TRBV3-1 to TRBJ2-7; D gene ambiguous. V was trimmed by 6 bases and J by 3 bases, leaving 6 bases between them. Germline assignment: CDR1 LGHDT and CDR2 YNNKEL (reference sequence). The CDR3 is made up of 11 amino acids. CDR3 DNA: TGTGCCAGCAGACGCAGCTACGAGCAGTACGTC. This sequence encodes CASRRSYEQYV.

In its sample, this clonotype was seen a few times. The CDR3 loop reads CASSSYRLAPHEQFF. DNA of the CDR3: TGTGCCAGCAGCTCATACCGACTAGCTCCCCATGAGCAGTTCTTC. The rearrangement uses TRBV7-3 and TRBJ2-1; 7 bases fit TRBD2. J was trimmed by 8 bases and V by 4 bases; bases with no gene match: 11. This CDR3 spans 15 amino acids. Germline values: CDR1 SGHTA, CDR2 FQGTGA.

The chain carries TRBV30 and TRBJ1-1; D gene ambiguous. This CDR3 has 13 residues. V was clipped by 3 bases and J by 5 bases, with 13 bases between them. Per the germline V gene, CDR1 is GTSNPN and CDR2 is SVGIG (reference sequence). The CDR3 loop reads CAWRSMGRTEAFF. For the CDR3, the DNA is TGTGCCTGGAGATCTATGGGGAGGACTGAAGCTTTCTTT.

The chain employs TRBV15 and TRBJ1-1; D unresolved. This CDR3 contains 15 residues. The ends were cut back, 0 bases at V and 0 bases at J, with 8 bases in the middle. Germline CDR1 is LNHNV and CDR2 is YYDKDF (reference sequence). The DNA for the CDR3 is TGTGCCACCAGCAGAGATGGCAGATTGAACACTGAAGCTTTCTTT. Amino acids: CATSRDGRLNTEAFF.

V usage is TRBV7-2 and J usage is TRBJ2-3, with a weak D call TRBD1 (6 bases). This CDR3 is built from 16 residues. The germline CDR1 and CDR2 sequences are SGHTA and FQGNSA. The V gene lost 0 bases and the J gene lost 0 bases, with 10 bases spanning the gap. In nucleotides, the CDR3 is TGTGCCAGCAGCTTAGCGGACAGACTTAGCACAGATACGCAGTATTTT. This codes for CASSLADRLSTDTQYF.

The J gene is TRBJ1-4, the V gene TRBV28; 7 bases align to TRBD1. Germline V gene sequence: CDR1 MDHEN, CDR2 SYDVKM. J lost 1 base, V lost 6 bases, and 8 bases had no gene match. The CDR3 sequence is 16 residues long. This CDR3 reads CASREGQIGTNEKLFF. The DNA of the CDR3 is TGTGCCAGCAGGGAGGGACAGATAGGAACTAATGAAAAACTGTTTTTT.

J is TRBJ2-3 and V is TRBV19; weak D call: TRBD2 (6 bases). Germline-derived CDR1 and CDR2 are LNHDA and SQIVND (reference sequence). The CDR3 runs to 15 residues. The germline V and J ends were trimmed by 7 bases and 0 bases, with 14 bases remaining between them. The CDR3: CASNGRGHSTDTQYF. CDR3 nucleotide sequence: TGTGCCAGTAATGGGCGGGGTCATAGCACAGATACGCAGTATTTT.

This clonotype has a handful of counts. The J gene is TRBJ1-5, the V gene TRBV10-3, with D unresolved. The CDR3 covers 13 residues. V lost 5 bases to trimming and J lost 6 bases, with 11 bases between them. The germline V gene encodes CDR1 ENHRY and CDR2 SYGVKD. The CDR3 nucleotides read TGTGCCATCAGTAGTTACTCATTTCAGCCCCAGCATTTT. It encodes CAISSYSFQPQHF.

This clonotype appeared a few times. The chain carries TRBV3-1 and TRBJ2-3, with 13 bases fitting TRBD2. The V gene's germline CDR1 is LGHDT and CDR2 YNNKEL (reference sequence). V shed 4 bases and J 4 bases; nucleotides not matched to a gene: 8. This CDR3 is built from 17 residues. CDR3 DNA: TGTGCCAGCAGCCTCGAACTAGCGGGAGGGCCGTCAGATACGCAGTATTTT. Translation: CASSLELAGGPSDTQYF.

The sample holds a few counts of this clonotype. This rearrangement joins TRBV18 to TRBJ1-1; D is undetermined. The CDR3 runs 15 residues. V lost 0 bases and J lost 2, with 10 bases in between. In germline, CDR1 is KGHSH, CDR2 LQKENI. CDR3 DNA: TGTGCCAGCTCACCACCGCGGGCAGCCAACACTGAAGCTTTCTTT. Residues: CASSPPRAANTEAFF.

This clonotype turned up a few times. The CDR3 loop reads CASSFPGTGARNYGYTF. In nucleotides, the CDR3 is TGTGCCAGCAGTTTCCCCGGGACAGGGGCCCGCAACTATGGCTACACCTTC. The chain couples TRBV28 to TRBJ1-2, with TRBD1 identical over 10 bases. The CDR3 runs 17 residues. Germline V CDR1 and CDR2: MDHEN, SYDVKM. J was trimmed by 2 bases and V by 3 bases; bases with no gene match: 9.

In this sample, this clonotype turned up a few times. The chain recombines TRBV20-1 with TRBJ2-1; D is unclear. CDR1 is DFQATT and CDR2 is SNEGSKA in the germline V gene (reference sequence). The germline V and J ends were trimmed by 3 bases and 6 bases, with 15 bases remaining between them. This CDR3 comprises 14 residues. As DNA, the CDR3 is TGCAGTGCTAGTCCTAAGCCGGCTATCAATGAGCAGTTCTTC. Translating it yields CSASPKPAINEQFF.

The chain is built from TRBV5-1 and TRBJ1-6; D is undetermined. Trimming pared 4 bases from V and 0 bases from J, leaving 11 bases between. The V gene's germline CDR1 is SGHRS and CDR2 YFSETQ. This CDR3 is 16 amino acids long. CDR3 sequence reads: CASSLGGSSYNSPLHF. CDR3 nucleotide sequence: TGCGCCAGCAGCCTGGGCGGGAGCTCCTATAATTCACCCCTCCACTTT.

The genes are TRBV29-1 and TRBJ2-3; 10 bases agree with TRBD1. The V gene end was trimmed by 5 bases and the J gene end by 7 bases; junction bases not matched to a gene: 12. This CDR3 region has 15 residues. CDR1 SQVTM and CDR2 ANQGSEA come from the germline V gene. The CDR3 reads CSVLGPGQGRYTQYF. The CDR3 DNA reads as TGCAGCGTTTTGGGGCCGGGACAGGGGCGATATACGCAGTATTTT.

V and J are TRBV7-9 and TRBJ1-6; D is possibly TRBD1 (5 bases). The CDR3 extends over 15 amino acids. V lost 1 base and J 7 bases, leaving 11 bases between the germline ends. Germline assignment: CDR1 SEHNR and CDR2 FQNEAQ (reference sequence). The CDR3 region is CASSLVDSENSPLHF. In DNA form, the CDR3 reads TGTGCCAGCAGCTTAGTAGACAGCGAGAATTCACCCCTCCACTTT.

The genes are TRBV18 and TRBJ2-7, with D hard to call. The CDR3 is made up of 10 amino acids. Germline CDR1 and CDR2: KGHSH and LQKENI. Trimming removed 11 bases at V and 5 bases at J, with 10 bases between. Here the CDR3 reads CAGRPHEQYV. Written as DNA, the CDR3 is TGTGCCGGACGTCCACACGAGCAGTACGTC.